This is a list of T cell receptor beta chains from one sample in a study of patients and donors after allogeneic stem cell transplantation. TCRdb re-analysed the RT-PCR reads in MiXCR, keeping a single row per CDR3 protein. The profile covers tens of thousands of distinct CDR3 sequences, with 5% appearing a single time and around 2.6% taken by the ten largest. Sequenced: blood, either unsorted or a sorted T cell fraction (not recorded which). These receptors all come from a human donor who was either an allogeneic HSCT recipient or a stem cell or donor lymphocyte infusion donor (not recorded which). It is not recorded whose cells these are; they may come from a transplant donor. Both conserved end residues are part of each CDR3. A D gene is named only where the DNA matches it firmly. Clone sizes are given selectively: once, few, many, or a class where the clone is expanded.

>.|TRBV2|few|TRBJ1-2
CASSGDRRNGYTF
TGTGCCAGCAGCGGCGACAGGCGTAATGGCTACACCTTC
>TRBD1|TRBV5-1|many|TRBJ2-7
CASRGQGASSYEQYF
TGCGCCAGCAGGGGACAGGGGGCGAGCTCCTACGAGCAGTACTTC
>.|TRBV15|many|TRBJ1-5
CATSRDAGYNQPQHF
TGTGCCACCAGCAGAGATGCCGGGTACAATCAGCCCCAGCATTTT
>TRBD1|TRBV6-2/TRBV6-3|many|TRBJ2-7
CASSAMTGTYEQYF
TGTGCCAGCAGTGCGATGACAGGGACCTACGAGCAGTACTTC
>TRBD1|TRBV27|few|TRBJ1-1
CASSLSRGGKAFF
TGTGCCAGCAGTTTATCCAGGGGGGGGAAAGCTTTCTTT
>.|TRBV2|many|TRBJ1-2
CATPPGAGEGGYTF
TGTGCCACCCCTCCCGGCGCGGGGGAGGGAGGCTACACCTTC
>.|TRBV12-3/TRBV12-4|.|TRBJ1-2
CASSGDAGAGTF
TGTGCCAGCAGTGGCGATGCGGGGGCGGGCACCTTC
>TRBD1|TRBV12-3/TRBV12-4|many|TRBJ2-3
CASNRGYADTQYF
TGTGCCAGCAACAGGGGGTACGCAGATACGCAGTATTTT
>.|TRBV10-3|many|TRBJ2-5
CAISESTQGQETQYF
TGTGCCATCAGTGAGTCGACTCAGGGCCAAGAGACCCAGTACTTC
>.|TRBV9|many|TRBJ1-1
CASSPRGGANTEAFF
TGTGCCAGCAGCCCCCGGGGTGGAGCGAACACTGAAGCTTTCTTT
>.|TRBV2|many|TRBJ2-7
CARQGRKVAGGGEQYF
TGTGCCAGACAGGGAAGGAAGGTCGCGGGTGGGGGCGAGCAGTACTTC
>.|TRBV21-1|many|TRBJ2-3
CASSPGRVTDTQYF
TGTGCCAGCAGCCCGGGGAGAGTTACAGATACGCAGTATTTT
>.|TRBV12-3/TRBV12-4|many|TRBJ1-2
CASSSSDGFYGYTF
TGTGCCAGCAGTTCCTCGGACGGATTCTATGGCTACACCTTC
>.|TRBV3-1|many|TRBJ1-2
CASSTLKKDTYGYTF
TGTGCCAGCAGCACCTTAAAAAAGGACACCTATGGCTACACCTTC
>.|TRBV9|few|TRBJ2-1
CASSPDLRDSYNEQFF
TGTGCCAGCAGCCCTGATCTCAGAGACTCCTACAATGAGCAGTTCTTC
>TRBD1|TRBV27|.|TRBJ2-3
CASRRDRWGTDTQYF
TGTGCCAGCAGGCGGGACAGGTGGGGCACAGATACGCAGTATTTT
>TRBD1|TRBV6-1|few|TRBJ2-7
CASSAGTGLVYEQYF
TGTGCCAGCAGCGCAGGGACAGGCTTAGTCTACGAGCAGTACTTC
>.|TRBV20-1|many|TRBJ1-1
CSALDGNTEAFF
TGCAGTGCCTTGGACGGGAACACTGAAGCTTTCTTT
>.|TRBV12-3/TRBV12-4|many|TRBJ2-3
CASSLSRGLTDTQYF
TGTGCCAGCAGTTTATCTCGCGGCCTCACAGATACGCAGTATTTT
>.|TRBV19|few|TRBJ1-4
CASNQGRNEKLFF
TGTGCCAGTAATCAGGGGAGGAATGAAAAACTGTTTTTT
>.|TRBV7-3|.|TRBJ1-1
CASSEGANTEAFF
TGTGCCAGCAGCGAGGGAGCGAACACTGAAGCTTTCTTT
>TRBD2|TRBV19|few|TRBJ2-3
CASRSGRSIDTQYF
TGTGCCAGTCGTAGCGGGAGGAGTATAGATACGCAGTATTTT
>TRBD2|TRBV6-1|many|TRBJ2-1
CASSEALLAGGSNEQFF
TGTGCCAGCAGTGAAGCCCTACTAGCGGGAGGGTCGAATGAGCAGTTCTTC
>.|TRBV10-3|many|TRBJ1-1
CAISGQNTEAFF
TGTGCCATCAGTGGACAGAACACTGAAGCTTTCTTT
>.|TRBV7-2|many|TRBJ1-1
CASSLSGNTEAFF
TGTGCCAGCAGCTTATCGGGGAACACTGAAGCTTTCTTT
>.|TRBV6-1|many|TRBJ1-6
CASSETDQASPLHF
TGTGCCAGCAGCGAGACAGATCAGGCTTCACCCCTCCACTTT
>.|TRBV5-1|many|TRBJ1-1
CASSRDGTNTEAFF
TGCGCCAGCAGTCGCGATGGGACGAACACTGAAGCTTTCTTT
>TRBD2|TRBV20-1|many|TRBJ2-3
CSAPNPRDSGGDTQYF
TGCAGTGCTCCAAACCCCCGTGATAGCGGGGGAGATACGCAGTATTTT
>.|TRBV5-6|many|TRBJ2-4
CASSGEVRGNIQYF
TGTGCCAGCAGCGGTGAAGTTAGAGGAAACATTCAGTACTTC
>TRBD1|TRBV6-4|few|TRBJ2-7
CASSRQGPYEQYF
TGTGCCAGCAGCCGACAGGGTCCCTACGAGCAGTACTTC
>TRBD1|TRBV20-1|few|TRBJ1-1
CSARGAGGSEAFF
TGCAGTGCTAGGGGGGCAGGGGGCTCTGAAGCTTTCTTT
>.|TRBV19|many|TRBJ1-2
CASSISEVTNYGYTF
TGTGCCAGTAGTATTTCTGAGGTGACTAACTATGGCTACACCTTC